Below, 9 T cell receptor beta chains from the same sample are listed, as sequenced in a study of shared clonotypes between healthy human individuals. Repertoires were generated with immunoSEQ multiplex PCR, while TCRdb's copy carries only in-frame clones and drops some. Of approximately 1.5 million clones detected, approximately 98.5% appear once; the ten largest clones hold 0.36%. The sequenced material came from naive CD4+ T cells sorted from blood. The subset here: CD45RA+ positively selected. The source is a man aged 30 to 39 in good health.

The chain joins TRBV10-3 to TRBJ2-1, with TRBD2 as a possible D gene (5 bases). V lost 1 base and J lost 12, with 13 bases in between. This CDR3 is built from 13 residues. Germline loops: CDR1 ENHRY, CDR2 SYGVKD. Here the CDR3 DNA reads TGTGCCATCAGTGAGTTGGGTGGACTGCGGCAGTTCTTC. This translates into CAISELGGLRQFF.

In the case of this clone: An end of the junction does not agree with germline; a read error may underlie this. The gene calls are TRBV28 and TRBJ1-4; a possible D gene is TRBD1 (5 bases). Germline loops: CDR1 MDHEN, CDR2 SYDVKM. The CDR3 is 15 residues long. The CDR3 region has the DNA TGTGCCAGCAGGCCCCAGGGTGTCTCTAATGAAAAGCTGTTTTTT. Encoded protein: CASRPQGVSNEKLFF.

The rearrangement joins TRBV2 to TRBJ2-1, with D maybe TRBD2 (5 bases). Trimming left V 7 bases short and J 4 bases short, with 17 bases between. This CDR3 has 15 residues. Germline V CDR1 and CDR2: SNHLY, FYNNEI. The CDR3 region has the DNA TGTGCCAGCATGAAGTTCCAGCGGACGTACAATGAGCAGTTCTTC. Protein product: CASMKFQRTYNEQFF.

The chain combines TRBV19 with TRBJ2-7; 9 bases fit TRBD1. Germline loops: CDR1 LNHDA, CDR2 SQIVND (reference sequence). CDR3 length: 15 residues. The ends lost 7 bases at V and 2 bases at J; junction bases unmatched: 9. CDR3 amino acids: CASMVRTGDTYEQYF. In DNA form, the CDR3 reads TGTGCCAGTATGGTACGGACAGGGGATACCTACGAGCAGTACTTC. Variable domain in full (rest from reference TRBV19 and TRBJ2-7): DGGITQSPKYLFRKEGQNVTLSCEQNLNHDAMYWYRQDPGQGLRLIYYSQIVNDFQKGDIAEGYSVSREKKESFPLTVTSAQKNPTAFYLCASMVRTGDTYEQYFGPGTRLTVT.

The chain carries TRBV28 and TRBJ1-2; 10 bases are a match to TRBD1. The CDR3 totals 14 residues. Germline V gene sequence: CDR1 MDHEN, CDR2 SYDVKM. Trimming cost V 2 bases and J 8 bases; bases outside gene matches: 5. The DNA of the CDR3 is TGTGCCAGCAGTTTAGTCGACAGGGGGCGCGGCTACACCTTC. It codes for CASSLVDRGRGYTF.

The chain uses TRBV7-9 and TRBJ1-5, with D perhaps TRBD1 (5 bases). The V gene lost 5 bases and the J gene lost 3 bases, with 11 bases spanning the gap. The length of the CDR3 is 14 residues. Per the germline V gene, CDR1 is SEHNR and CDR2 is FQNEAQ (reference sequence). The CDR3 sequence is CASSQGQANQPQHF. The CDR3 coding sequence is TGTGCCAGCAGCCAAGGACAAGCCAATCAGCCCCAGCATTTT. Full variable domain (outside the CDR3, taken from reference TRBV7-9 and TRBJ1-5): DTGVSQNPRHKITKRGQNVTFRCDPISEHNRLYWYRQTLGQGPEFLTYFQNEAQLEKSRLLSDRFSAERPKGSFSTLEIQRTEQGDSAMYLCASSQGQANQPQHFGDGTRLSIL.

The genes are TRBV5-6 and TRBJ2-5; D might be TRBD2 (5 bases). Trimming shortened V by 4 bases and J by 0 bases, and 19 bases separated the two germline ends. The germline CDR1 and CDR2 sequences are SGHDT and YYEEEE. This CDR3 spans 17 amino acids. The CDR3 DNA reads TGTGCCAGCAGCCCAATGTCAGAGGGAGTGTACCAAGAGACCCAGTACTTC. As protein: CASSPMSEGVYQETQYF.

J is TRBJ1-1 and V is TRBV7-2; D gene unclear. CDR1 is SGHTA, CDR2 FQGNSA, per germline. The CDR3 totals 13 residues. V was trimmed by 5 bases and J by 9 bases, leaving 16 bases between them. This chain's CDR3 is CASSPELYQQAFF. In nucleotides, the CDR3 is TGTGCCAGCAGCCCAGAGTTGTACCAGCAAGCTTTCTTT.

The CDR3 coding sequence is TGTGCCAGCAGGGCGTTACGTGGGGGTACCTACGAGCAGTACTTC. Its translation: CASRALRGGTYEQYF. The chain has TRBV6-5 and TRBJ2-7; D might be TRBD1 or TRBD2, each matching 5 bases. V was pared by 6 bases and J by 2 bases, with 17 bases between. Germline V CDR1 and CDR2: MNHEY, SVGAGI. The CDR3 is 15 amino acids.